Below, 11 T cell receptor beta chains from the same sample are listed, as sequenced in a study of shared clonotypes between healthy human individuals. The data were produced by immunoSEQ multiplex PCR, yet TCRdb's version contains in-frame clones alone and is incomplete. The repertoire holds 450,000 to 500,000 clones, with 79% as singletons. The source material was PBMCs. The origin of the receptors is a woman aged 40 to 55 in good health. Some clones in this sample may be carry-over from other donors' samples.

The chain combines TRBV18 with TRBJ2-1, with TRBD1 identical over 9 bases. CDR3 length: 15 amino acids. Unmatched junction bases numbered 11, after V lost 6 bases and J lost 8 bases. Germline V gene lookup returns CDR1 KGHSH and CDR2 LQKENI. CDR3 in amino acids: CASSLGQGSRDEQFF. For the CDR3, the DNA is TGTGCCAGCTCCCTTGGACAGGGGAGCAGGGATGAGCAGTTCTTC.

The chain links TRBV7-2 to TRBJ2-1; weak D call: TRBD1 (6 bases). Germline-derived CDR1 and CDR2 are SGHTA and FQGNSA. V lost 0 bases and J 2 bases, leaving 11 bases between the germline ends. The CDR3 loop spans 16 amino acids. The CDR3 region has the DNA TGTGCCAGCAGCTTAGCGCTCACAGGGCCCTACAATGAGCAGTTCTTC. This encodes CASSLALTGPYNEQFF.

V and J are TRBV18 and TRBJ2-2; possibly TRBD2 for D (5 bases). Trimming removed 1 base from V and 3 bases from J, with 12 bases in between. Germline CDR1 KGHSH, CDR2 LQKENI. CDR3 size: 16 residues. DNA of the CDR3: TGTGCCAGCTCACCACGTGCGAGGGCCGACACCGGGGAGCTGTTTTTT. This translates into CASSPRARADTGELFF.

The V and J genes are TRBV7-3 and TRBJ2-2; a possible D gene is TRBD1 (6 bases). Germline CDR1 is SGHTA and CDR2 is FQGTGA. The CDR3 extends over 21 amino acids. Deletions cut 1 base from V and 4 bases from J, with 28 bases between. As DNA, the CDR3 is TGTGCCAGCAGCTTAAAAGGGGTCAGGGGAGCGTTGAGTTATTTCACCGGGGAGCTGTTTTTT. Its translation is CASSLKGVRGALSYFTGELFF.

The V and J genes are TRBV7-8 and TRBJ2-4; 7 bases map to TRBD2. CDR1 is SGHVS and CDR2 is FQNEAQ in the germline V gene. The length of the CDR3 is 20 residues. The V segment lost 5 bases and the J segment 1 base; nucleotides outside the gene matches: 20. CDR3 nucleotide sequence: TGTGCCAGCAGCGAAAGAGGGGCTAGCGGAGCCCTCGGGGCCAAAAACATTCAGTACTTC. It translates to CASSERGASGALGAKNIQYF. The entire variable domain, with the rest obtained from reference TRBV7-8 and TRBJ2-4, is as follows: GAGVSQSPRYKVAKRGQDVALRCDPISGHVSLFWYQQALGQGPEFLTYFQNEAQLDKSGLPSDRFFAERPEGSVSTLKIQRTQQEDSAVYLCASSERGASGALGAKNIQYFGAGTRLSVL.

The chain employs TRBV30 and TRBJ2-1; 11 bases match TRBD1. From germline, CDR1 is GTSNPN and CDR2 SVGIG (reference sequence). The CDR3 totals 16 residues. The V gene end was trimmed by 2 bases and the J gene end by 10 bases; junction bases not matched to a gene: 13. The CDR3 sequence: CAWSPTGTGGLGEQFF. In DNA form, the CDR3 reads TGTGCCTGGAGTCCTACCGGGACAGGGGGACTGGGGGAGCAGTTCTTC. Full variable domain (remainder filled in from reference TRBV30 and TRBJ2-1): SQTIHQWPATLVQPVGSPLSLECTVEGTSNPNLYWYRQAAGRGLQLLFYSVGIGQISSEVPQNLSASRPQDRQFILSSKKLLLSDSGFYLCAWSPTGTGGLGEQFFGPGTRLTVL.

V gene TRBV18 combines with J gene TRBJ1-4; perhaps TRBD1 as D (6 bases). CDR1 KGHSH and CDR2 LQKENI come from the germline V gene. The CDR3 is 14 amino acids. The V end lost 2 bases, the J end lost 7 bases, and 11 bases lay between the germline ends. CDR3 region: CASSPAGALEKLFF. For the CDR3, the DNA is TGTGCCAGCTCACCAGCGGGGGCGCTTGAAAAACTGTTTTTT.

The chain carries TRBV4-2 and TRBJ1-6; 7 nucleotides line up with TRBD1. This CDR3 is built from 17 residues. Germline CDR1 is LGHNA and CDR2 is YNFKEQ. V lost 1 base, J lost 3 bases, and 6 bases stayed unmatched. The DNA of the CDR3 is TGTGCCAGCAGCCAAGTGACAGGGACGCTCTATAATTCACCCCTCCACTTT. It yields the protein CASSQVTGTLYNSPLHF.

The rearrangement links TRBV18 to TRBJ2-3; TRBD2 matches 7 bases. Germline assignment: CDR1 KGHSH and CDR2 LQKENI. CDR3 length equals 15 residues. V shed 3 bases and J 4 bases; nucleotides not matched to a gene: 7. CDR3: CASSPLAVDADTQYF. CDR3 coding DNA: TGTGCCAGCTCACCTCTAGCGGTTGACGCAGATACGCAGTATTTT.

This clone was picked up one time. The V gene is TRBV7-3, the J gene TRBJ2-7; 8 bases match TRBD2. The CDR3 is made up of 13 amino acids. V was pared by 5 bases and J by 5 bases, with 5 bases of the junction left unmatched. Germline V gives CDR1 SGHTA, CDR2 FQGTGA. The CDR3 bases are TGTGCCAGCAGCGGCGGGAGGAACAACGAGCAGTACTTC. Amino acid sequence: CASSGGRNNEQYF.

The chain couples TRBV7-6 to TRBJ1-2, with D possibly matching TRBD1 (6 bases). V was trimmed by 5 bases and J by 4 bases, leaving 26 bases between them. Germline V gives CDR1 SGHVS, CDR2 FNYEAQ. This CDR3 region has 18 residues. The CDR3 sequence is CASSPIRQALQLIYGYTF. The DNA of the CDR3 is TGTGCCAGCAGCCCGATACGACAGGCACTACAGCTTATCTATGGCTACACCTTC.